These 14 T cell receptor beta chains came from one sample sequenced in a study of blood T cell repertoires in COVID-19. The assay was immunoSEQ multiplex PCR, and TCRdb's table has in-frame clones only and misses some. The top ten hold about 15% of the sample, which has roughly 55,000 clones, 65% to 85% seen once. Specimen: peripheral blood. The receptor source for this set is a human donor with active or convalescent COVID-19. The donor label of this sample is uncertain.

The rearrangement joins TRBV7-2 to TRBJ2-1, with D perhaps TRBD2 (5 bases). This CDR3 has 12 amino acids. V lost 5 bases, J lost 10 bases, and 12 bases lay in between. In germline, CDR1 is SGHTA, CDR2 FQGNSA. The CDR3 bases are TGTGCCAGCAGCCCCGGACTGGAGGAGCAGTTCTTC. This encodes CASSPGLEEQFF.

CDR3 bases: TGTGCCAGCAGTTTATACGGGGGGGAGACCCAGTACTTC. The encoded protein is CASSLYGGETQYF. The chain links TRBV27 to TRBJ2-5; 7 bases fit TRBD2. There are 13 residues in the CDR3. The junction had 1 base not matched to a gene; V was cut back by 1 base and J by 5 bases. Germline V gives CDR1 MNHEY, CDR2 SMNVEV (reference sequence).

This clone appeared a few times. The gene calls are TRBV11-2 and TRBJ2-1, with 8 positions matching TRBD2. The trim removed 2 bases at V and 5 bases at J, leaving 14 bases unmatched. Germline assignment: CDR1 SGHAT and CDR2 FQNNGV. This CDR3 contains 18 residues. For the CDR3, the DNA is TGTGCCAGCAGCTTAAGGCCCGGGGTGGGACTAGACGACAATGAGCAGTTCTTC. Amino acid sequence: CASSLRPGVGLDDNEQFF.

The chain combines TRBV10-2 with TRBJ1-4; 9 bases are a match to TRBD1. The CDR3 length is 14 residues. Germline trimming cut 8 bases from V and 7 bases from J; bases unmatched to any gene: 8. The germline gives CDR1 WSHSY, CDR2 SAAADI. The CDR3 sequence is CASFTGGAGEKLFF. CDR3 coding DNA: TGCGCCAGCTTTACAGGGGGCGCGGGTGAAAAACTGTTTTTT.

The gene calls are TRBV25-1 and TRBJ1-1; 8 positions agree with TRBD1. Germline V gene lookup returns CDR1 MGHDK and CDR2 SYGVNS. The CDR3 spans 15 residues. V shed 6 bases, J shed 1 base, and the junction held 7 bases outside the gene matches. CDR3 sequence: CASRTPGTGNTEAFF. In DNA, the CDR3 is TGTGCCAGCAGGACACCCGGGACAGGGAACACTGAAGCTTTCTTT.

J is TRBJ1-2 and V is TRBV19, with TRBD1 as a possible D gene (6 bases). The CDR3 spans 15 residues. The germline V gene encodes CDR1 LNHDA and CDR2 SQIVND (reference sequence). V was clipped by 6 bases and J by 0 bases, with 14 bases between them. As DNA, the CDR3 is TGTGCCAGTAGCCCGGGGGGGGGCGCTAACTATGGCTACACCTTC. Translation gives CASSPGGGANYGYTF.

V and J are TRBV28 and TRBJ2-7; possible D gene TRBD1, 5 bases. From germline, CDR1 is MDHEN and CDR2 SYDVKM. Trimming cost V 6 bases and J 4 bases, with 13 bases left between them. The CDR3 consists of 13 residues. The CDR3 nucleotides read TGTGCCAGCAGGTCAGGGTTGGAGTACGAGCAGTACTTC. It translates to CASRSGLEYEQYF.

The chain carries TRBV19 and TRBJ1-4, with D hard to call. Looked up from germline, CDR1 is LNHDA and CDR2 is SQIVND (reference sequence). The V and J ends lost 5 bases and 3 bases respectively, with 16 bases between them. This CDR3 has 16 amino acids. CDR3 in DNA: TGTGCCAGTAGTGGGAGCGGGGTACTGGCTAATGAAAAACTGTTTTTT. Translating it yields CASSGSGVLANEKLFF.

This rearrangement joins TRBV12-3 or TRBV12-4 to TRBJ2-3; no definite D call. Trimming shortened V by 1 base and J by 5 bases, and 4 bases separated the two germline ends. The CDR3 length is 12 residues. CDR3 DNA sequence: TGTGCCAGCAGTTTAGTACTAGATACGCAGTATTTT. The encoded protein is CASSLVLDTQYF.

This chain uses TRBV5-1 with TRBJ2-5; 7 bases agree with TRBD2. Germline V gene lookup returns CDR1 SGHRS and CDR2 YFSETQ. The CDR3 is made up of 14 amino acids. J lost 5 bases, V lost 0 bases, and 4 bases had no gene match. CDR3 loop: CASSLAAREETQYF. The CDR3 region has the DNA TGCGCCAGCAGCTTGGCCGCGCGGGAGGAGACCCAGTACTTC.

This chain joins TRBV19 and TRBJ2-2; possible D gene TRBD1, 6 bases. This CDR3 comprises 13 residues. Germline assignment: CDR1 LNHDA and CDR2 SQIVND (reference sequence). V lost 7 bases, J lost 5 bases, and 11 bases lay in between. The CDR3 region has the DNA TGTGCCAGTAACAGGGTCGGGACCGGGGAGCTGTTTTTT. Encoded protein: CASNRVGTGELFF.

V and J are TRBV28 and TRBJ1-1; D is uncertain. The CDR3 covers 12 residues. Germline V gene sequence: CDR1 MDHEN, CDR2 SYDVKM. Deletions cut 6 bases from V and 4 bases from J, with 9 bases between. CDR3 residues: CASRKLSTEAFF. The CDR3 DNA sequence: TGTGCCAGCAGGAAACTGAGCACTGAAGCTTTCTTT.

The rearrangement links TRBV29-1 to TRBJ2-1; 9 nucleotides line up with TRBD2. Germline-derived CDR1 and CDR2 are SQVTM and ANQGSEA. J was trimmed by 7 bases and V by 6 bases; bases with no gene match: 4. The CDR3 extends over 12 amino acids. The DNA for the CDR3 is TGCAGCGTGAGGCTAGCGGGAAATGAGCAGTTCTTC. This sequence encodes CSVRLAGNEQFF.

V usage is TRBV5-5 and J usage is TRBJ2-7; TRBD2 aligns across 11 bases. CDR1 is SGHKS and CDR2 is YYEKEE in the germline V gene (reference sequence). V was clipped by 2 bases and J by 2 bases; unmatched bases: 6. The CDR3 covers 16 residues. The CDR3 bases are TGTGCCAGCAGCTTACGGCTAGCGGGAGGACCCTACGAGCAGTACTTC. Translating it yields CASSLRLAGGPYEQYF. Variable domain in full (rest from reference TRBV5-5 and TRBJ2-7): DAGVTQSPTHLIKTRGQQVTLRCSPISGHKSVSWYQQVLGQGPQFIFQYYEKEERGRGNFPDRFSARQFPNYSSELNVNALLLGDSALYLCASSLRLAGGPYEQYFGPGTRLTVT.